One and the same sample provided the 5 T cell receptor beta chains below, sequenced in a study of CD8 T cells in Susac syndrome. Reverse transcription used about 0.45 to 1 ug RNA and random hexamers. TCRdb analysed the immunoSEQ multiplex PCR reads with MiXCR anew, one entry per CDR3 protein. The data contain 200,000 to 300,000 distinct CDR3 sequences, almost 97% of them singletons. The sample taken for sequencing was CD4+ T cells from PBMCs. The receptors shown here come from a human donor with Susac syndrome.

V usage is TRBV9 and J usage is TRBJ2-3; a possible D gene is TRBD2 (6 bases). This CDR3 comprises 15 residues. V was shortened by 4 bases and J by 1 base, with 13 bases between the two germline ends. Looked up from germline, CDR1 is SGDLS and CDR2 is YYNGEE. CDR3 in amino acids: CASSSVGGGTDTQYF. Here the CDR3 DNA reads TGTGCCAGCAGCTCCGTCGGAGGGGGCACAGATACGCAGTATTTT.

The chain employs TRBV29-1 and TRBJ2-1, with D perhaps assigned TRBD1 or TRBD2 (5 bases each). Per germline, CDR1 SQVTM and CDR2 ANQGSEA. The V gene lost 6 bases and the J gene lost 0 bases, with 9 bases spanning the gap. This CDR3 is built from 13 residues. As DNA, the CDR3 is TGCAGCGTGGGACGCGACTCCTACAATGAGCAGTTCTTC. Translated: CSVGRDSYNEQFF.

This clonotype was seen more than once but under ten times. The CDR3 sequence: CASSPPTGRDTEAFF. The CDR3 DNA reads TGTGCCAGCTCACCACCTACAGGCAGGGACACTGAAGCTTTCTTT. The chain carries TRBV18 and TRBJ1-1; D is perhaps TRBD1 (5 bases). Germline loops: CDR1 KGHSH, CDR2 LQKENI. The V and J ends lost 0 bases and 3 bases respectively, with 11 bases between them. The CDR3 is 15 residues long.

Worth noting for this clonotype: One end of the junction does not line up with germline, which may come from a read error. This chain links TRBV29-1 with TRBJ1-4; 10 bases line up with TRBD1. Looked up from germline, CDR1 is SQVTM and CDR2 is ANQGSEA. This CDR3 spans 15 amino acids. The CDR3 protein is CSVVGTGATSEKLFF. CDR3 coding DNA: TGCAGCGTTGTCGGGACAGGGGCCACTAGTGAAAAACTGTTTTTT.

This sequence joins TRBV12-3 or TRBV12-4 and TRBJ2-4; no clear D gene. The CDR3 is 14 residues long. V shed 7 bases and J shed 3 bases, with 13 bases lying between them. The CDR3 sequence is CASTYGQNKNIQYF. CDR3 nucleotide sequence: TGTGCCAGCACCTATGGGCAAAACAAAAACATTCAGTACTTC.